This T cell receptor (beta chain) was captured in a study of breast tumors, draining lymph nodes, adjacent tissues. Whole-study findings and limits: Luminal-like breast cancer showed significantly higher tumor–nontumor repertoire similarity than basal-like.

TCRdb re-derived calls from the multiplex PCR reads in MiXCR, one entry per CDR3 protein. The sample includes tens of thousands of distinct CDR3 sequences, approximately 31% of them seen just once. In this sample, this clonotype turned up many times. What it recognizes is unknown. Germline V gene sequence: CDR1 SGHTA, CDR2 FQGTGA. The length of the CDR3 is 15 residues. Trimming took 2 bases from V and 4 from J; bases not matched to a gene: 7. Samples came from axillary lymph nodes draining the breast cancer. This clonotype was sampled from a female donor with breast cancer. Some clones in this sample may be carry-over from other donors' samples. The V call is TRBV7-3, the J call TRBJ2-7; 8 nucleotides align to TRBD2. Specimen: axillary lymph node tissue. Here the CDR3 reads CASSLAGTRDYEQYF. As DNA, the CDR3 is TGTGCCAGCAGCTTAGCCGGGACTAGGGATTACGAGCAGTACTTC.